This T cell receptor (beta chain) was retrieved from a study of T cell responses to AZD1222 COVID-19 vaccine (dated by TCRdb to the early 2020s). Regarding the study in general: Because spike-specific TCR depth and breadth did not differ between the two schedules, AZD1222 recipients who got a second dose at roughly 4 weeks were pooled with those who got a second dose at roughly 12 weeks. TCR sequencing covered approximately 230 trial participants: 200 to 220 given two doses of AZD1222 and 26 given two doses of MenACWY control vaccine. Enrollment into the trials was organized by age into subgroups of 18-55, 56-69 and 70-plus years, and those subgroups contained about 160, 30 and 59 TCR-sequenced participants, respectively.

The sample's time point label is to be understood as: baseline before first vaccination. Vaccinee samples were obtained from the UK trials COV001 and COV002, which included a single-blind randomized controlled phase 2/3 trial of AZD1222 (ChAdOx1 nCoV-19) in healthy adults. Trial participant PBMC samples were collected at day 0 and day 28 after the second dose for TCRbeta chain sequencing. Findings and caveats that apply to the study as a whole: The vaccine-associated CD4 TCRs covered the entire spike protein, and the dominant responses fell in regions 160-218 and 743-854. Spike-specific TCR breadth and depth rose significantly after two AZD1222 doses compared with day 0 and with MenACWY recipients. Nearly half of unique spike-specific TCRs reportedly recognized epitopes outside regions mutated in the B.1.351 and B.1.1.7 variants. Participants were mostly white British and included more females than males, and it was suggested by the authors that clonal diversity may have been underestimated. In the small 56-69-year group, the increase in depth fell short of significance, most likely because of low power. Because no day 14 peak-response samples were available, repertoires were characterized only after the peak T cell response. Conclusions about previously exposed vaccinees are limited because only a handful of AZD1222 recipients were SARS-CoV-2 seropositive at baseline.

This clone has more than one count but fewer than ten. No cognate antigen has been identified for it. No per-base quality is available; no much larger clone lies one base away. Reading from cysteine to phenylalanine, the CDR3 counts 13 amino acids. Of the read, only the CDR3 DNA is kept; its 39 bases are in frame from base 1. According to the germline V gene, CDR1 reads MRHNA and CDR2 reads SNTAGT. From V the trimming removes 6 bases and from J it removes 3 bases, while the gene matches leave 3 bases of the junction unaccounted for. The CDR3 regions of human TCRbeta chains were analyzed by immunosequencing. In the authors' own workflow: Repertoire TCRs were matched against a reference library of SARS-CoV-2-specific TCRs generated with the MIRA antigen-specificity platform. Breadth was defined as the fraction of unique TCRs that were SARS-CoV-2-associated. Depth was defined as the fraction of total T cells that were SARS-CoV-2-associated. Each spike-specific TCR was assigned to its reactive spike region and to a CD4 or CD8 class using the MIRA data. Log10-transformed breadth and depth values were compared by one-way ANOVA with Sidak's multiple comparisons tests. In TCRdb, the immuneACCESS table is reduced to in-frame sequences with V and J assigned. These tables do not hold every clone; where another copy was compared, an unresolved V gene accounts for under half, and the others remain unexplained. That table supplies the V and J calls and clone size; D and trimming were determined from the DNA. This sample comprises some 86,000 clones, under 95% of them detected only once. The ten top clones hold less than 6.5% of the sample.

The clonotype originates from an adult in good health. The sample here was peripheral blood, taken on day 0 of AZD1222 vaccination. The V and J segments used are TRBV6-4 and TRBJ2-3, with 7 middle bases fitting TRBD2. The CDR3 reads CASSREGTDTQYF. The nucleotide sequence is TGTGCCAGCAGCAGGGAGGGGACAGATACGCAGTATTTT.